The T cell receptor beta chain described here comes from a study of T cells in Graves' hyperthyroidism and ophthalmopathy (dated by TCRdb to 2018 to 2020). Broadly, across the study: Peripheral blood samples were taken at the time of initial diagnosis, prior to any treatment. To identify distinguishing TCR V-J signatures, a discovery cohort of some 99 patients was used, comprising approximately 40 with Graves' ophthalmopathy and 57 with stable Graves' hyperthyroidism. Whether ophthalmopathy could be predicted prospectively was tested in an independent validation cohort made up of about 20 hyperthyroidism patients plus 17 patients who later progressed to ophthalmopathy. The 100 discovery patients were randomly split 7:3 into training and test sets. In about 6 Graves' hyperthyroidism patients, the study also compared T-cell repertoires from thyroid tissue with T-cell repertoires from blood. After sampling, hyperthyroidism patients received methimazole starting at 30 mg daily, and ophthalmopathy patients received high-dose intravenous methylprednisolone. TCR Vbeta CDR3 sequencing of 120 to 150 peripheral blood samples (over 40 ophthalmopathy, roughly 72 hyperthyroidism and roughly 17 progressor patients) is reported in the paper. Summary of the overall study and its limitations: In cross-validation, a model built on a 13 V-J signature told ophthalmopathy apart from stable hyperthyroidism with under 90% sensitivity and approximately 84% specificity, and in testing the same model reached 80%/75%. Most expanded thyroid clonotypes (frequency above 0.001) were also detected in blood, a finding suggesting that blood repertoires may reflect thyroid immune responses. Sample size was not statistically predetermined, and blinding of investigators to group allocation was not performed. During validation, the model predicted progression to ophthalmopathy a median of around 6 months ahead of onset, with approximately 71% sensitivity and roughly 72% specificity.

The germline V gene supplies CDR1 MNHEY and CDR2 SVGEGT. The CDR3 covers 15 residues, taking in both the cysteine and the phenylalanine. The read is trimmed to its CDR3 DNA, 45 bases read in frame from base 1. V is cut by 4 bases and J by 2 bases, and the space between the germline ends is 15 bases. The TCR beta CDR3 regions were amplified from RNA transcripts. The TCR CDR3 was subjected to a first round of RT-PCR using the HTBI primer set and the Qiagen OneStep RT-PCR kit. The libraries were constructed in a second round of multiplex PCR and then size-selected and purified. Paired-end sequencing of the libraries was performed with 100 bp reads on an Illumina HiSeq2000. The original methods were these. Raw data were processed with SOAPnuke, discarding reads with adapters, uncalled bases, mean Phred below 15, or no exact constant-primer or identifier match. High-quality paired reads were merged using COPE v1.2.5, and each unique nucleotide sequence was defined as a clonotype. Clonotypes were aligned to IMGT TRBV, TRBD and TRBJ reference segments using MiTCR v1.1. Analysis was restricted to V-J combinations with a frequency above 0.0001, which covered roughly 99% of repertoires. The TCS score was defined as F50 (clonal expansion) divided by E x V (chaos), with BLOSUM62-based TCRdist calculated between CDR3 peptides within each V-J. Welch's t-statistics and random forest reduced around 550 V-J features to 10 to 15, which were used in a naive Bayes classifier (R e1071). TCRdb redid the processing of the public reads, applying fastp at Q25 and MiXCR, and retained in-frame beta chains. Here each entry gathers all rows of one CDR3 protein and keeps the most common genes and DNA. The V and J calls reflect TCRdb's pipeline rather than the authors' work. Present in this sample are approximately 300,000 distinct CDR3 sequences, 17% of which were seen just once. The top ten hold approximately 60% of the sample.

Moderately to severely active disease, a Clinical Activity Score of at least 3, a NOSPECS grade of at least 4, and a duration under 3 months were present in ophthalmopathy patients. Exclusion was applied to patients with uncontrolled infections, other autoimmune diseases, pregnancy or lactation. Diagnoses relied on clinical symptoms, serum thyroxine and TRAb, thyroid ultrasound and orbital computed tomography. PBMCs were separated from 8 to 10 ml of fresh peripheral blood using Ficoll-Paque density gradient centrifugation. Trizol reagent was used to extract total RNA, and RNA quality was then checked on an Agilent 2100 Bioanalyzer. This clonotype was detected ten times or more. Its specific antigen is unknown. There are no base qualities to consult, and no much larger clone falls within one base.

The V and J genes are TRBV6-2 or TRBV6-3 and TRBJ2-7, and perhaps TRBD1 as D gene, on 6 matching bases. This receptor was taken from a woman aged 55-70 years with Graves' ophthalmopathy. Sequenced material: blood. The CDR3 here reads CASSFSQGFTYEQYF. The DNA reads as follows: TGTGCCAGCAGTTTCTCACAGGGATTCACCTACGAGCAGTACTTC.